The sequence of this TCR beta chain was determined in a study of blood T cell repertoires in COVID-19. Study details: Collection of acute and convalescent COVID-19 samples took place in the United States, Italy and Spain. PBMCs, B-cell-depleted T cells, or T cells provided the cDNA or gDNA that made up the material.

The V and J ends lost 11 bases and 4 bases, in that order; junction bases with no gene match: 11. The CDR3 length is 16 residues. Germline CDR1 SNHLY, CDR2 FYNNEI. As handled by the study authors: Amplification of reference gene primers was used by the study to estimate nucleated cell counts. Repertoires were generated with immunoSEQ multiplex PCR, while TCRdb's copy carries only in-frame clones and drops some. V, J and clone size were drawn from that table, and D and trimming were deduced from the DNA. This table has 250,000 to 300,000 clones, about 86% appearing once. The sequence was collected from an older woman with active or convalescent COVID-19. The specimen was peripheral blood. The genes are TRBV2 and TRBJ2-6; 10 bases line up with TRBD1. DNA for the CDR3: TGTGCCTGTCCCGACAGGGGGCATCACGGGGCCAACGTCCTGACTTTC. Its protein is CACPDRGHHGANVLTF.